Detailed here is one T cell receptor (beta chain). Its target is unknown. This entry belongs to a study of cytomegalovirus exposure and HLA in healthy donors. Across the study: Genetic ancestry analysis placed about 80% of the approximately 390 donors that were genotyped in the Caucasian-associated cluster. Regarding the study as a whole: The classifier was said to identify cytomegalovirus status with high specificity and sensitivity.

PCR was performed using 60 Vbeta and 13 Jbeta primers. The table came from immunoSEQ multiplex PCR; TCRdb's copy has only in-frame clones and leaves some out. The sample yields 130,000 or so clones, approximately 82% seen once. J lost 6 bases, V lost 5 bases, and 9 bases had no gene match. The CDR3 has 14 amino acids. Germline loops: CDR1 LNHDA, CDR2 SQIVND (reference sequence). The sample consisted of PBMCs. The chain uses TRBV19 and TRBJ1-2; 7 positions agree with TRBD1. The TCR originated in a man aged 35-49 years in good health and CMV-seronegative. The CDR3 spells CASSPGQQGHGYTF. The CDR3 nucleotides read TGTGCCAGTAGTCCGGGACAGCAGGGCCATGGCTACACCTTC.